This T cell receptor beta chain originates from a study of cytomegalovirus exposure and HLA in healthy donors. General study findings and limits: Presence/absence comparisons presumed near-even sequencing depth among donors. HLA-A and HLA-B allele assignments for most subjects were reportedly predicted accurately using TCR beta sequences. Per a prior analysis, the majority of TCR beta V segments were productive roughly 87% or roughly 30% of the time.

With respect to this clone: Antigen: not known.

CDR1 is SNHLY, CDR2 FYNNEI, per germline. CDR3 length: 15 amino acids. V was shortened by 7 bases and J by 4 bases, with 19 bases between the two germline ends. This PCR relied on a set of 60 Vbeta primers and 13 Jbeta primers. Using immunoSEQ multiplex PCR, the repertoire was profiled, and TCRdb retains in-frame clones only, with some absent. The data hold about 150,000 clones, with less than 85% observed a single time. The rearrangement uses TRBV2 and TRBJ1-2; TRBD1 is a possible D gene (5 bases). Sequencing used PBMCs. The sequence derives from a woman aged 60 to 75 in good health and CMV-seropositive. The CDR3 DNA is TGTGCCAGCATCCCCGGGAGGGGAGAGGGCTATGGCTACACCTTC. Amino acids: CASIPGRGEGYGYTF.